This TCR beta chain came from a study of T cell clonality in common variable immunodeficiency. At least ten counts were recorded for this clone. Its antigen is not known. The read is 3 residues too short to cover the CDR3 end, so that end is filled in from the germline J gene. Here immunoSEQ multiplex PCR was the method, and the copy in TCRdb shows in-frame clones only, minus some. The profile covers 40,000 to 45,000 clones, none occurring a single time. Overall study results and limits: Common variable immunodeficiency TCR beta sequences reportedly had fewer deletions and N-nucleotide insertions.

CDR3 length: 14 amino acids. The germline V gene encodes CDR1 LNHDA and CDR2 SQIVND (reference sequence). J gave up 4 bases and V 7 bases, and 8 bases lay outside the gene matches. Material: peripheral blood mononuclear cells. The V gene is TRBV19, the J gene TRBJ1-1; 8 positions agree with TRBD1. The TCR sequence derives from a person aged 18-69 years in good health. The sequenced CDR3 bases are TGTGCCAGTACCTCAACAGGGGGTCGCACTGAA. It is translated as CASTSTGGRTE. The complete CDR3 protein is CASTSTGGRTEAFF.